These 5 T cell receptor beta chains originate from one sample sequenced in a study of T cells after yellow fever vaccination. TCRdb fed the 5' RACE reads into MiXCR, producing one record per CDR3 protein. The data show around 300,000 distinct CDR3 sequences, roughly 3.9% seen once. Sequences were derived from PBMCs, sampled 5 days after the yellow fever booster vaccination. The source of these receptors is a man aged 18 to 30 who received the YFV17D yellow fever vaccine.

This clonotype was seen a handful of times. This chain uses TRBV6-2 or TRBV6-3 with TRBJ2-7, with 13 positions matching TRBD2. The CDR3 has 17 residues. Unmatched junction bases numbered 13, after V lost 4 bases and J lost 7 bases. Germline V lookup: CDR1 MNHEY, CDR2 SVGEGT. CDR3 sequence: CASSFSIGLAGEGEQYV. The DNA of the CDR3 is TGTGCCAGCAGTTTTTCTATCGGACTAGCGGGGGAAGGAGAGCAGTACGTC.

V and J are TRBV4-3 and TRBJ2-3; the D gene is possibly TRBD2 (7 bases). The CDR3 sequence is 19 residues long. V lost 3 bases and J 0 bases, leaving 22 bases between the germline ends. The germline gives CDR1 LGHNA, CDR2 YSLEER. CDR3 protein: CASSHDPSQGGKSTDTQYF. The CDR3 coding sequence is TGCGCCAGCAGCCACGACCCCTCACAGGGAGGGAAAAGCACAGATACGCAGTATTTT.

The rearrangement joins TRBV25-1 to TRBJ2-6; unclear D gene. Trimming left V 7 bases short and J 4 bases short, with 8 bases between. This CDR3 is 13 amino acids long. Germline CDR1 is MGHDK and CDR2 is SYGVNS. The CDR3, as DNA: TGTGCCAGCAAGGATTCAGGGGCCAACGTCCTGACTTTC. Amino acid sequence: CASKDSGANVLTF.

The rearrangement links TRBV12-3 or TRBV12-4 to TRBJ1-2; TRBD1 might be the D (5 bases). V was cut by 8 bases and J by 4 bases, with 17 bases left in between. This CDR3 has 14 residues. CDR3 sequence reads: CASGGPVHIYGYTF. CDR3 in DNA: TGTGCCAGCGGGGGTCCCGTGCATATCTATGGCTACACCTTC.

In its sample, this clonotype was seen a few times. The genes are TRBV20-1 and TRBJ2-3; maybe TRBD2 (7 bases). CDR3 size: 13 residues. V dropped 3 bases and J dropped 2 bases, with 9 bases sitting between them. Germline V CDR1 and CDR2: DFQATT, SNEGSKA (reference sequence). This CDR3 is CSARGGPTDTQYF. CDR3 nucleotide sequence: TGCAGTGCTAGGGGGGGGCCCACAGATACGCAGTATTTT.